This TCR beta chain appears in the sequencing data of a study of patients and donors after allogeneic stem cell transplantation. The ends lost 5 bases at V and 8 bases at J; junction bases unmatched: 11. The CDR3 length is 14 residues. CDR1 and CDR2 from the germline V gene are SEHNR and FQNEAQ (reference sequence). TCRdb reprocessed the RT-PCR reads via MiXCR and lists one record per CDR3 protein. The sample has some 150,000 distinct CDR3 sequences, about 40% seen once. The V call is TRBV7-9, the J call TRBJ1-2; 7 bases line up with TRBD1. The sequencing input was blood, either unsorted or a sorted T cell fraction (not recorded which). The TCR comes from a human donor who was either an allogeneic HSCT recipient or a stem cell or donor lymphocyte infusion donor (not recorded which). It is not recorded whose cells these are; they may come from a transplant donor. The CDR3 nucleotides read TGTGCCAGCAGCCCCCGGGAGGACAGGCTGGGCTACACCTTC. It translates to CASSPREDRLGYTF.